This T cell receptor beta chain was profiled in a study of blood T cell repertoires in COVID-19 (dated by TCRdb to 2018 to 2020). General notes on the study: Samples from collaborators originated in the United States, Italy and Spain and spanned both the acute and convalescent phases of COVID-19. Samples came from the ongoing ImmuneRACE study (first 160 participants) plus 1,254 subjects from 6 global collaborators. The sample metadata nearly always contained a de-identified subject ID, COVID-19 status, age in years and sex. Where available, HLA class I and class II types were obtained from metadata supplied by the sample provider rather than from assay-based typing. The repertoires were made available in a free public database intended to serve as a resource for research on the immune response to SARS-CoV-2. Deeply sampled blood TCRbeta repertoires from subjects exposed to, actively infected with, or recovered from COVID-19 were included in the dataset. The material from the prospective study consisted of cDNA or gDNA derived from T cells, B-cell-depleted T cells, or PBMCs.

The collaborating institutions used their own protocols to collect whole blood in K2EDTA tubes. Collaborator samples were shipped for TCRbeta analysis as frozen whole blood, isolated PBMCs, or DNA extracted from either sample type. The germline V gene gives CDR1 as LGHNT and CDR2 as FRNRAP. Clipping removes 0 bases from V and 4 bases from J, with 4 as the unmatched junction base count. The CDR3, cysteine through phenylalanine, is 15 amino acids long. Only the CDR3 part of the read is kept: 45 bases, read in frame from the first base. The immunoSEQ Assay, a bias-controlled multiplex PCR, was used to amplify TCRbeta CDR3 regions from genomic DNA. In the original analysis: The number of nucleated cells in each sample was estimated from the amplification of reference gene primers within the assay. To quantify the absolute abundance of each unique TCRbeta CDR3 rearrangement, sequence reads were collapsed and filtered. Productive Simpson clonality was computed per sample as the square root of Simpson's diversity index over productive rearrangements. The immuneACCESS repertoire file appears here via TCRdb, limited to in-frame rearrangements. These files lack a portion of the clones; in checked studies, under half of the deficit traces to unresolved V genes, and the cause of the others is not known. The D gene and trimming were derived from the DNA, and the V and J assignments and clone size from that table. For this sample there are around 250,000 clones; approximately 87% appear just once. Roughly 5.8% of the sample goes to the ten largest clones.

About this clone itself: The antigen it binds to is not known. Base qualities are not at hand, and no much larger clone is one base apart.

Findings and caveats that apply to the study as a whole: How much clinical and demographic metadata was included differed by source and by participant, and the metadata was provided uncurated.

Sample: peripheral blood. This clonotype was sampled from a man in his sixties with acute or convalescent COVID-19. The sequence is built from TRBV12-5 and TRBJ1-2, and TRBD1 aligns with 8 junction nucleotides. In nucleotide form, the sequence is TGTGCTAGTGGTTTGGTAACACAGGGGGGCTATGGCTACACCTTC. Translated, it reads CASGLVTQGGYGYTF.